The clone carrying this T cell receptor beta chain was seen repeatedly, ten times or more. The data belong to a study of T-cell reconstitution after alpha-beta-depleted transplantation in children. This CDR3 spans 14 amino acids. Between the trimmed V and J ends, which lost 6 bases and 6 bases, there was a span of 18 bases. CDR1 is DFQATT and CDR2 is SNEGSKA in the germline V gene (reference sequence). Library preparation (for TCRbeta) was performed with unique molecular identifiers. TCRdb used MiXCR to reprocess the PCR reads, holding one entry per CDR3 protein. The sample holds 600,000 to 700,000 distinct CDR3 sequences, 16% seen once.

The source is a human donor who donated a stem cell graft to a child with acute myeloid leukemia. This chain joins TRBV20-1 and TRBJ2-4; a weak D match, TRBD1 (6 bases). The sequenced sample was PBMCs from the stem cell graft donor, obtained from the stem cell graft. CDR3 protein: CSAGKQGGRNIQYF. The CDR3 region has the DNA TGCAGTGCCGGAAAACAGGGTGGTAGAAACATTCAGTACTTC.